The sample holds many counts of the clone carrying this TCR beta chain. The entry originates in a study of CD8 T cells in ankylosing spondylitis. MiXCR, applied by TCRdb to the 5' RACE reads, yields one record per CDR3 protein. The sample has about 150,000 distinct CDR3 sequences; about an eighth are singletons. V lost 6 bases, J lost 3 bases, and 11 bases lay in between. CDR3 length: 14 residues. The receptor was derived from a female donor with ankylosing spondylitis or in good health (not recorded which). The genes are TRBV12-3 or TRBV12-4 and TRBJ1-4; a weak D match, TRBD1 (6 bases). Source material: blood, either unsorted or a sorted T cell fraction (not recorded which). CDR3 sequence: CASSSTGSNEKLFF. The CDR3 region has the DNA TGTGCCAGCAGCTCCACAGGGTCTAATGAAAAACTGTTTTTT.